Shown below are 21 T cell receptor beta chains from a single sample sequenced in a study of Ad26.COV2.S vaccination and SARS-CoV-2 variants. The treatment denotes: about 20 received Ad26.COV2.S at low or high dose, single or two shots; about 5 received placebo; per-sample allocation not given. Day 63 following the first vaccine or placebo injection was when the samples were taken. Measured with immunoSEQ multiplex PCR; TCRdb has only the in-frame clones, and not every one. Among 400,000 to 500,000 clones listed, about 88% were seen once. The material was peripheral blood, obtained in a trial of Ad26.COV2.S vaccine versus placebo. These receptors were taken from a person between 18 and 59 years old who received the Ad26.COV2.S COVID-19 vaccine or a placebo.

The chain employs TRBV6-4 and TRBJ2-2, with no clear D. CDR3 length: 12 amino acids. Germline CDR1 and CDR2: MRHNA and SNTAGT. Trimming stripped 5 bases from V and 7 bases from J, with 8 bases between. The CDR3 loop reads CASSSTLGELFF. Here the CDR3 DNA reads TGTGCCAGCAGTTCGACACTCGGGGAGCTGTTTTTT.

The chain links TRBV5-8 to TRBJ2-7; 9 bases are a match to TRBD1. Unmatched junction bases numbered 6, after V lost 3 bases and J lost 5 bases. The CDR3 runs to 14 residues. CDR1 SGHTS and CDR2 YDEGEE come from the germline V gene. Written as DNA, the CDR3 is TGTGCCAGCAGCTGGGGACAGGGTTTCCACGAGCAGTACGTC. Translated, it gives CASSWGQGFHEQYV.

The rearrangement joins TRBV27 to TRBJ2-1; 8 positions match TRBD2. The germline gives CDR1 MNHEY, CDR2 SMNVEV (reference sequence). V lost 2 bases, J lost 2 bases, and 5 bases stayed unmatched. CDR3 size: 16 residues. As DNA, the CDR3 is TGTGCCAGCAGTTTAACAGCGGGAGTCACCTACAATGAGCAGTTCTTC. It specifies CASSLTAGVTYNEQFF.

The rearrangement joins TRBV11-2 to TRBJ2-1; 8 nucleotides line up with TRBD2. Trimming at V came to 5 bases and at J to 0 bases, leaving 9 bases not matched to a gene. The CDR3 has 17 amino acids. CDR1 and CDR2 (germline): SGHAT, FQNNGV. In DNA form, the CDR3 reads TGTGCCAGCAGCCGGGTCGGGGGGGCCTCCTCCTACAATGAGCAGTTCTTC. This translates into CASSRVGGASSYNEQFF.

The chain employs TRBV11-3 and TRBJ2-6; D is ambiguous. V lost 6 bases to trimming and J lost 1 base, with 13 bases between them. The CDR3 is 16 residues long. The V gene's germline CDR1 is SGHNT and CDR2 YENEEA. The CDR3 nucleotides read TGTGCCAGCAGTTGGGTAGGGTATTCTGGGGCCAACGTCCTGACTTTC. Protein product: CASSWVGYSGANVLTF.

About this clone: The junction and the germline gene differ at one end; a read error may be behind it. V gene TRBV10-3 combines with J gene TRBJ2-3; no clear D gene. Germline V gene lookup returns CDR1 ENHRY and CDR2 SYGVKD. The CDR3 covers 13 residues. The CDR3: CAMSGQVTDTQYF. The CDR3 region has the DNA TGTGCCATGAGTGGGCAGGTCACAGATACGCAGTATTTT.

This sequence joins TRBV7-2 and TRBJ2-5, with D perhaps TRBD1 or TRBD2 (5 bases each). Trimming took off 0 bases at V and 9 bases at J, with 17 bases between the two ends. The germline CDR1 and CDR2 sequences are SGHTA and FQGNSA. The CDR3 is made up of 15 amino acids. The DNA of the CDR3 is TGTGCCAGCAGCTTAGCGCTCGGGACGGCCGCCGCCCAGTACTTC. Amino acids: CASSLALGTAAAQYF.

This clone was detected only a few times. This chain uses TRBV4-1 with TRBJ2-2; D is undetermined. This CDR3 is 14 amino acids long. V shed 3 bases and J shed 0 bases, with 5 bases lying between them. Germline V gene data show CDR1 as MGHRA and CDR2 as YSYEKL. Here the CDR3 DNA reads TGCGCCAGCAGCCATCCCACGAACACCGGGGAGCTGTTTTTT. Amino acid sequence: CASSHPTNTGELFF.

V usage is TRBV2 and J usage is TRBJ2-2, with D unclear. The CDR3 spans 13 residues. V was cut by 5 bases and J by 6 bases, with 10 bases left in between. Germline V lookup: CDR1 SNHLY, CDR2 FYNNEI. The CDR3 bases are TGTGCCAGCAGTCCAGGAGAAGCCGGGGAGCTGTTTTTT. Protein sequence: CASSPGEAGELFF.

This chain connects TRBV4-3 to TRBJ2-3, with D unclear. The CDR3 covers 14 residues. In germline, CDR1 is LGHNA, CDR2 YSLEER. V was clipped by 1 base and J by 6 bases, with 11 bases between them. The CDR3 DNA sequence: TGCGCCAGCAGCCAAGTAACCCCTGATGATACGCAGTATTTT. Protein product: CASSQVTPDDTQYF.

This clone was observed a single time. The J gene is TRBJ1-3, the V gene TRBV13; possibly TRBD1 for D (6 bases). Per the germline V gene, CDR1 is PRHDT and CDR2 is FYEKMQ (reference sequence). The CDR3 has 15 residues. V was shortened by 4 bases and J by 2 bases, with 12 bases between the two germline ends. Written as DNA, the CDR3 is TGTGCCAGCAGCTCCTGGGGGCTTCCTGGAAACACCATATATTTT. Translated: CASSSWGLPGNTIYF. The full variable domain, completed using reference TRBV13 and TRBJ1-3, is AAGVIQSPRHLIKEKRETATLKCYPIPRHDTVYWYQQGPGQDPQFLISFYEKMQSDKGSIPDRFSAQQFSDYHSELNMSSLELGDSALYFCASSSWGLPGNTIYFGEGSWLTVV.

This chain connects TRBV4-2 to TRBJ1-5, with a weak D call TRBD1 (6 bases). The CDR3 consists of 17 residues. V lost 4 bases to trimming and J lost 0 bases, with 16 bases between them. CDR1 is LGHNA and CDR2 is YNFKEQ in the germline V gene. The DNA of the CDR3 is TGTGCCAGCAGCCCAGCTCCGACAGGTCATAGCAATCAGCCCCAGCATTTT. This codes for CASSPAPTGHSNQPQHF.

This chain joins TRBV6-7 and TRBJ1-5; no clear D. TRBV6-7 is reported as an ORF; its role is uncertain. The CDR3 is 14 residues long. V was clipped by 2 bases and J by 4 bases, with 9 bases between them. In nucleotides, the CDR3 is TGTGCCAGCAGTTACCCCCCCCGTAATCAGCCCCAGCATTTT. It codes for CASSYPPRNQPQHF.

This clone was seen only once. The chain recombines TRBV12-5 with TRBJ2-7; 9 nucleotides agree with TRBD1. Germline V gene sequence: CDR1 LGHNT, CDR2 FRNRAP. The CDR3 has 17 amino acids. The junction had 12 bases not matched to a gene; V was cut back by 4 bases and J by 2 bases. The CDR3 spells CASGSHRGPDPTYEQYF. As DNA, the CDR3 is TGTGCTAGTGGTTCCCACAGGGGGCCCGACCCAACCTACGAGCAGTACTTC.

The chain links TRBV2 to TRBJ2-7; tentatively, D is TRBD1 (5 bases). The CDR3 spans 16 residues. CDR1 and CDR2 (germline): SNHLY, FYNNEI. Between the trimmed V and J ends, which lost 6 bases and 5 bases, there was a span of 23 bases. The CDR3 sequence is CASSATPGGGAHEQYF. The CDR3 DNA follows: TGTGCCAGCAGCGCAACCCCCGGCGGTGGGGCTCACGAGCAGTACTTC.

The gene calls are TRBV5-1 and TRBJ2-1; unclear D gene. Between the trimmed V and J ends, which lost 0 bases and 4 bases, there was a span of 14 bases. CDR3 length equals 16 residues. Germline-derived CDR1 and CDR2 are SGHRS and YFSETQ. The CDR3 DNA reads as TGCGCCAGCAGCTTGGTCGCTTTAGCTGGTTACAATGAGCAGTTCTTC. As protein: CASSLVALAGYNEQFF.

The genes are TRBV15 and TRBJ2-5, with a possible D match to TRBD1 (6 bases). The V gene lost 7 bases and the J gene lost 5 bases, with 20 bases spanning the gap. Germline values: CDR1 LNHNV, CDR2 YYDKDF (reference sequence). The length of the CDR3 is 15 residues. The CDR3 nucleotides are TGTGCCACCACGCCCCGGGACACAGCATTCGAGACCCAGTACTTC. Its protein product is CATTPRDTAFETQYF. The full variable domain, with the rest looked up from reference TRBV15 and TRBJ2-5, is DAMVIQNPRYQVTQFGKPVTLSCSQTLNHNVMYWYQQKSSQAPKLLFHYYDKDFNNEADTPDNFQSRRPNTSFCFLDIRSPGLGDTAMYLCATTPRDTAFETQYFGPGTRLLVL.

This chain links TRBV7-9 with TRBJ1-3; D remains ambiguous. Germline V gene lookup returns CDR1 SEHNR and CDR2 FQNEAQ (reference sequence). The CDR3 has 13 amino acids. The ends were cut back, 1 base at V and 4 bases at J, with 5 bases in the middle. The CDR3 DNA reads TGTGCCAGCAGCTTAGGGGTCGGAAACACCATATATTTT. This sequence encodes CASSLGVGNTIYF.

The chain is built from TRBV30 and TRBJ1-2; 8 nucleotides line up with TRBD1. CDR1 and CDR2 from the germline V gene are GTSNPN and SVGIG (reference sequence). The CDR3 contains 14 residues. V dropped 0 bases and J dropped 2; count of bases not matched to a gene: 2. This CDR3 is CAWSVGQGNYGYTF. In nucleotides, the CDR3 is TGTGCCTGGAGTGTAGGACAGGGAAACTATGGCTACACCTTC.

In its sample, this clone was seen a few times. V and J are TRBV4-1 and TRBJ2-2; possibly TRBD1 for D (5 bases). The CDR3 extends over 15 amino acids. Deletions cut 3 bases from V and 5 bases from J, with 13 bases between. Germline lookup yields CDR1 MGHRA and CDR2 YSYEKL. Here the CDR3 DNA reads TGCGCCAGCAGCCAGGCCAGGGTCGGAACCGGGGAGCTGTTTTTT. This gives the protein CASSQARVGTGELFF.

This chain links TRBV30 with TRBJ2-3; 10 nucleotides line up with TRBD2. The V gene end was trimmed by 4 bases and the J gene end by 2 bases; junction bases not matched to a gene: 6. CDR3 size: 15 residues. Germline values: CDR1 GTSNPN, CDR2 SVGIG (reference sequence). The CDR3 coding sequence is TGTGCCTGGAATCGAGCGGGAGGGCCCACAGATACGCAGTATTTT. The encoded protein is CAWNRAGGPTDTQYF. Combining the CDR3 with reference TRBV30 and TRBJ2-3 gives the whole variable domain SQTIHQWPATLVQPVGSPLSLECTVEGTSNPNLYWYRQAAGRGLQLLFYSVGIGQISSEVPQNLSASRPQDRQFILSSKKLLLSDSGFYLCAWNRAGGPTDTQYFGPGTRLTVL.